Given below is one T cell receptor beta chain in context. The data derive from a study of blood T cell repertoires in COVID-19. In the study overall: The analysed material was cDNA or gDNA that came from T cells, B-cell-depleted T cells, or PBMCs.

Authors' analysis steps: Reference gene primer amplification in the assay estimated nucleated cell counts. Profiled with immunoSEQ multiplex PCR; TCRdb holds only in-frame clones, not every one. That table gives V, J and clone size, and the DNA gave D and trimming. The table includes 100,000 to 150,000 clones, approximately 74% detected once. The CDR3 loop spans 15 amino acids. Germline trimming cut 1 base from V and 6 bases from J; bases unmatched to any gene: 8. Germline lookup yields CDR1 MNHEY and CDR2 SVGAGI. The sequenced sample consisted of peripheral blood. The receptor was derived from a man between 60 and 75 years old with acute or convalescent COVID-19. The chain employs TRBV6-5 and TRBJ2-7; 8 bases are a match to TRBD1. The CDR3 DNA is TGTGCCAGCAGTTACTTGGACAGGGTGTCGGGCGAGCAGTACTTC. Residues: CASSYLDRVSGEQYF.